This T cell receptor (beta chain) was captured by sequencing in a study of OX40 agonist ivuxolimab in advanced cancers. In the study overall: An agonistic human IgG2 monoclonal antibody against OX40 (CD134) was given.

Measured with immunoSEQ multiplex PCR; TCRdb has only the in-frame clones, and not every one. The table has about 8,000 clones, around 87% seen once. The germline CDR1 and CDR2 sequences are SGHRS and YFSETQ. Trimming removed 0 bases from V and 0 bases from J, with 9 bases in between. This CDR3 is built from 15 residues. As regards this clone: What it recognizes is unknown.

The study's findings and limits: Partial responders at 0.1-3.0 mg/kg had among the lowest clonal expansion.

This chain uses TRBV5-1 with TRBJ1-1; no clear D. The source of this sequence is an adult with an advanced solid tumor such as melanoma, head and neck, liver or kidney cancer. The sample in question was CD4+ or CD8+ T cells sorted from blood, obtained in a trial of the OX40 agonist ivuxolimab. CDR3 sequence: CASSLGSGMNTEAFF. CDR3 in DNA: TGCGCCAGCAGCTTGGGTTCGGGCATGAACACTGAAGCTTTCTTT.